A selection of T cell receptor beta chains follows, all from one sample in a study of graft-versus-host responses after intestinal transplantation. Clones were sequenced by immunoSEQ multiplex PCR, and TCRdb holds only the in-frame ones, with some missing. The repertoire has around 99,000 clones, roughly 86% of them found once; the top ten carry over 0.55%. These receptors' targets are unknown. Source: unstimulated CD4+ T cells sorted from spleen or lymph node cells, taken before transplant. The receptor set was obtained from a human donor who was the organ donor for an intestinal transplant. CDR3s include the opening cysteine and the closing phenylalanine or tryptophan. The D gene is left open where the match is weak. Clone size is stated in some rows and not others, as once, few, many or a class when expanded.

TRBJ1-2 TRBV27 - - CASSSYSAPDGYTF TGTGCCAGCAGTAGCTACAGCGCCCCCGATGGCTACACCTTC
TRBJ1-1 TRBV7-3 - - CASSLDGRTEAFF TGTGCCAGCAGCTTAGACGGAAGGACTGAAGCTTTCTTT
TRBJ2-3 TRBV18 TRBD1 - CASSPLPGQATTDTQYF TGTGCCAGCTCACCTTTACCGGGACAGGCTACCACAGATACGCAGTATTTT
TRBJ2-3 TRBV6-5 - - CASTPLGLSTDTQYF TGTGCCAGCACCCCCCTGGGGCTGAGCACAGATACGCAGTATTTT
TRBJ1-5 TRBV7-9 - - CASSLNGGGVNQPQHF TGTGCCAGCAGCTTAAATGGGGGAGGGGTGAATCAGCCCCAGCATTTT
TRBJ1-5 TRBV7-6 - - CASSSDGPNQPQHF TGTGCCAGCAGCTCGGATGGACCGAATCAGCCCCAGCATTTT
TRBJ2-3 TRBV7-2 - - CASSLFGDTQYF TGTGCCAGCAGCTTATTTGGGGATACGCAGTATTTT
TRBJ1-2 TRBV29-1 - - CSVVSWGYGYTF TGCAGCGTTGTCTCATGGGGATATGGCTACACCTTC
TRBJ1-6 TRBV5-4 - few CASSSTGFWGNSPLHF TGTGCCAGCAGCTCTACAGGGTTTTGGGGCAATTCACCCCTCCACTTT
TRBJ2-3 TRBV28 - - CASSSGPLPDTQYF TGTGCCAGCAGTTCGGGACCACTTCCAGATACGCAGTATTTT
TRBJ2-7 TRBV28 - - CASSPGLPIEQYF TGTGCCAGCAGTCCGGGCCTCCCTATCGAGCAGTACTTC
TRBJ2-7 TRBV14 - - CASSQDRRGYEQYF TGTGCCAGCAGCCAAGATCGACGGGGCTACGAGCAGTACTTC
TRBJ1-2 TRBV5-6 - - CASSTTDFSARKHYGYTF TGTGCCAGCAGCACGACGGACTTTTCGGCTCGAAAACACTATGGCTACACCTTC
TRBJ2-6 TRBV5-5 - - CASSSDGETLSGANVLTF TGTGCCAGCAGCTCCGACGGGGAGACTCTCTCTGGGGCCAACGTCCTGACTTTC
TRBJ2-1 TRBV5-1 - - CASSLAGVGDEQFF TGCGCCAGCAGCTTGGCCGGGGTTGGGGATGAGCAGTTCTTC
TRBJ2-7 TRBV10-2 - - CASSDWSGGRYEQYF TGCGCCAGCAGTGATTGGTCGGGGGGCAGGTACGAGCAGTACTTC
TRBJ2-7 TRBV19 - - CASSIDSAGYEQYF TGTGCCAGTAGTATAGACTCGGCGGGCTACGAGCAGTACTTC